Listed here is a single TCR beta chain. As yet, its antigen is unknown. The data were taken from a study of OX40 agonist ivuxolimab in advanced cancers. Study information: Enrolled patients in dose escalation had cancers that were hepatocellular carcinoma, melanoma, renal cell or head and neck cancer. A male proportion of approximately 83% was recorded, with mean age roughly 60 years and range 23 to 79. Partial response was recorded in three patients: one hepatocellular carcinoma and two cutaneous melanoma cases.

The CDR3 contains 14 residues. Germline V gene lookup returns CDR1 LGHNA and CDR2 YSLEER. With 1 base removed from V and 5 bases from J, the gap between germline ends came to 8 bases. TCRdb's copy holds only in-frame clones and misses some; the assay was immunoSEQ multiplex PCR. This table has about 80,000 clones, 90% to 95% appearing once. Findings and limits, study-wide: Partial responders at 0.1-3.0 mg/kg had among the lowest clonal expansion.

The chain joins TRBV4-3 to TRBJ2-2, with unresolved D. The sequences come from CD4+ or CD8+ T cells sorted from blood, collected in a trial of the OX40 agonist ivuxolimab. The TCR was taken from an adult with an advanced solid tumor such as melanoma, head and neck, liver or kidney cancer. The chain's CDR3 is CASSQASGTGELFF. CDR3 bases: TGCGCCAGCAGCCAAGCGTCCGGAACCGGGGAGCTGTTTTTT.